The T cell receptor (beta chain) described here comes from a study of blood T cell dynamics during melanoma immunotherapy. Remarks on this clone: Antigen specificity is unknown.

The time point denotes: week 3, after first cycle of checkpoint inhibitor. One draw preceded checkpoint blockade; another followed its first cycle at week 3. General study points: PBMC repertoires of eventual disease-control patients split at W3 into clonality or diversity gains.

Clones were sequenced by immunoSEQ multiplex PCR, and TCRdb holds only the in-frame ones, with some missing. The sample comprises 25,000 to 35,000 clones, over 80% of which are singletons, and around 10% rests with the top ten. Germline lookup yields CDR1 MNHNS and CDR2 SASEGT. The V end was cut by 0 bases, the J end by 4 bases, with 9 bases between. This CDR3 has 14 residues. The chain combines TRBV6-1 with TRBJ1-2; D is unclear. This clonotype originated in a human donor with melanoma. The specimen comprised blood, sampled from a patient treated with checkpoint blockade. This CDR3 reads CASSEAPLTYGYTF. CDR3 nucleotides: TGTGCCAGCAGTGAAGCACCGCTTACCTATGGCTACACCTTC.